The 2 T cell receptor beta chains listed next were all sequenced from one sample in a study of shared clonotypes between healthy human individuals. The method was immunoSEQ multiplex PCR; TCRdb's version includes in-frame clones alone and lacks a portion of them. The profile covers 2 million to 2.5 million clones, with 93% appearing a single time and 0.39% taken by the ten largest. Sequenced: naive CD4+ T cells from PBMCs. The subset was: CD45RA+ positively selected. Receptor source: a man aged 18-30 years in good health. Some clones in this sample may be carry-over from other donors' samples.

V usage is TRBV28 and J usage is TRBJ2-7; D remains ambiguous. This CDR3 has 15 residues. V was cut by 1 base and J by 3 bases, with 13 bases left in between. Germline-derived CDR1 and CDR2 are MDHEN and SYDVKM. CDR3: CASSLSPFLGYEQYF. For the CDR3, the DNA is TGTGCCAGCAGTTTATCTCCGTTTCTTGGCTACGAGCAGTACTTC. Variable domain in full (rest from reference TRBV28 and TRBJ2-7): DVKVTQSSRYLVKRTGEKVFLECVQDMDHENMFWYRQDPGLGLRLIYFSYDVKMKEKGDIPEGYSVSREKKERFSLILESASTNQTSMYLCASSLSPFLGYEQYFGPGTRLTVT.

The rearrangement joins TRBV7-8 to TRBJ2-5; 13 nucleotides align to TRBD2. The V gene's germline CDR1 is SGHVS and CDR2 FQNEAQ. V shed 4 bases and J 9 bases; nucleotides not matched to a gene: 11. This CDR3 region has 16 residues. Here the CDR3 reads CASSSVGLAGVGAQYF. DNA of the CDR3: TGTGCCAGCAGCTCGGTCGGACTAGCGGGAGTCGGGGCCCAGTACTTC. Using reference TRBV7-8 and TRBJ2-5 for the parts outside the CDR3, the full variable domain is GAGVSQSPRYKVAKRGQDVALRCDPISGHVSLFWYQQALGQGPEFLTYFQNEAQLDKSGLPSDRFFAERPEGSVSTLKIQRTQQEDSAVYLCASSSVGLAGVGAQYFGPGTRLLVL.